This TCR beta chain was sequenced for a study of vaccination effects on CD4 cells after COVID-19. Only in-frame clones appear in the TCRdb table, and some are missing; sequencing was by immunoSEQ multiplex PCR. The sample lists about 45,000 clones, roughly 80% occurring once. In regard to this clone: The antigen remains undetermined.

The CDR3 is made up of 15 amino acids. V shed 4 bases and J shed 3 bases, with 16 bases lying between them. The culture ran for roughly ten days before CD4+ T cells were isolated. The sample was CD4+ T cells from PBMCs cultured without peptide, taken before COVID-19 vaccination. This chain links TRBV23-1 with TRBJ2-7; the D gene is possibly TRBD1 (6 bases). TRBV23-1 is labeled an ORF, and its function is uncertain. The TCR sequence derives from a human donor who had a prior SARS-CoV-2 infection. The CDR3 spells CASSPLSGEGYEQYF. CDR3 bases: TGCGCCAGCAGTCCCCTTTCAGGGGAAGGCTACGAGCAGTACTTC.